A selection of T cell receptor beta chains follows, all from one sample in a study of T cells in Graves' hyperthyroidism and ophthalmopathy. TCRdb re-called the multiplex PCR reads through MiXCR, storing one row per CDR3 protein. The data hold fewer than 550,000 distinct CDR3 sequences, with 15% to 19% observed a single time. What was sequenced was blood. The origin of the receptors is a woman aged 18-29 years with Graves' hyperthyroidism. Each CDR3 is given with its conserved first and last residue. Fields, in order: J gene, V gene, clone size, D gene, CDR3 DNA, CDR3 protein. The D gene is left open where the match is weak. The listing skips clone size in some rows; elsewhere it reads once, few, many or a size class.

>TRBJ2-7|TRBV12-3/TRBV12-4|-|-
TGTGCCAGCAGTCCACAGGGAACATCCTACGAGCAGTACTTC
CASSPQGTSYEQYF
>TRBJ1-4|TRBV11-1|few|TRBD1
TGTGCCAGCAGCTTCGGACAGGATAATGAAAAACTGTTTTTT
CASSFGQDNEKLFF
>TRBJ2-1|TRBV7-2|-|-
TGTGTCAGCAGTTTAGCACTTTACAATGAGCAGTTCTTC
CVSSLALYNEQFF
>TRBJ2-3|TRBV11-3|many|-
TGTGCCAGCAGCTTACTGGGATCCTCAGATACGCAGTATTTT
CASSLLGSSDTQYF
>TRBJ2-4|TRBV19|-|-
TGTGCCAGTACAAACTCGTACAGGACCCCCGAGAGTCTAGCCAAAAACATTCAGTACTTC
CASTNSYRTPESLAKNIQYF
>TRBJ2-1|TRBV6-9|many|-
TGTGCCAGCACCCCTGGGCCGGGAATCCGCTACAATGAGCAGTTCTTC
CASTPGPGIRYNEQFF
>TRBJ1-1|TRBV18|many|-
TGTGCCAGCTCGCGCGGGGAGGACACTGAAGCTTTCTTT
CASSRGEDTEAFF
>TRBJ2-1|TRBV7-3|many|-
TGTGCCAGCAGCTCTACAGGATCCAATGAGCAGTTCTTC
CASSSTGSNEQFF
>TRBJ1-5|TRBV9|-|-
TGTGCCAGCAGCGGGGGCATAGATAGCAATCAGCCCCAGCATTTT
CASSGGIDSNQPQHF
>TRBJ2-7|TRBV6-1|-|TRBD1
TGTGCCAGCAGGTCGGGACAGGCGAGCTCCTACGAGCAGTACTTC
CASRSGQASSYEQYF
>TRBJ1-1|TRBV12-3/TRBV12-4|many|TRBD1
TGTGCCAGCAGTTCGCGACAGGGCCGGAACACTGAAGCTTTCTTT
CASSSRQGRNTEAFF
>TRBJ2-1|TRBV6-1|-|-
TGTGCCAGCGAAGACGGGTTACATTACGGTGAGCAGTTCTTC
CASEDGLHYGEQFF
>TRBJ2-3|TRBV28|-|TRBD2
TGTGCCAGCAGATTTAGCGGGAGGGGCGGCACAGATACGCAGTATTTT
CASRFSGRGGTDTQYF
>TRBJ2-3|TRBV7-3|many|TRBD1
TGTGCCAGCAGCTTAACGGGACCGGGACAGCGGACTCTTAGCACAGATACGCAGTATTTT
CASSLTGPGQRTLSTDTQYF
>TRBJ2-5|TRBV19|-|TRBD1
TGTGCCAGTAGGGGTGCAGGACAGGGGCGCCAAGAGACCCAGTACTTC
CASRGAGQGRQETQYF
>TRBJ1-6|TRBV6-1|many|-
TGTGCCAGCAGCTCTGGGACGCACAATTCACCCCTCCACTTT
CASSSGTHNSPLHF
>TRBJ2-3|TRBV3-1|-|TRBD1
TGTGCCAGCAGCCAAGCAGAGACAGGGGTTACAGATACGCAGTATTTT
CASSQAETGVTDTQYF
>TRBJ1-4|TRBV6-2/TRBV6-3|few|TRBD1
TGTGCCAGCAGGATGACAGGGCTGGAAAAACTGTTTTTT
CASRMTGLEKLFF
>TRBJ2-7|TRBV19|-|TRBD1
TGTGCCAGTAGTATAGGGTCCGGACAGGGCCAGCAGTACTTC
CASSIGSGQGQQYF
>TRBJ2-5|TRBV4-3|many|-
TGCGCCAGCAGCCAAGCCCCGGGCAGGGGAGGCGAGACCCAGTACTTC
CASSQAPGRGGETQYF
>TRBJ2-5|TRBV20-1|-|-
TGCAGTGCTAGCCCGGATCGGACCCAGTACTTC
CSASPDRTQYF
>TRBJ2-2|TRBV5-1|few|-
TGCGCCAGCAGCTCGGAGAACACCGGGGAGCTGTTTTTT
CASSSENTGELFF
>TRBJ2-2|TRBV7-3|-|-
TGTGCCAGCAGCCAAATTGGGGGAAACACCGGGGAGCTGTTTTTT
CASSQIGGNTGELFF
>TRBJ2-1|TRBV18|many|-
TGTGCCAGCTCACAACTGTACAATGAGCAGTTCTTC
CASSQLYNEQFF
>TRBJ1-3|TRBV11-1|few|-
TGTGCCAGCAGCTTAAGGGAACCTAGACCTGGAAACACCATATATTTT
CASSLREPRPGNTIYF
>TRBJ1-1|TRBV19|-|-
TGTGCCAGTAGTAGCACGGTGAACACTGAAGCTCTCTTT
CASSSTVNTEALF
>TRBJ2-5|TRBV4-2|few|-
TGTGCCAGCAGCCTTGGGTGGGGGCAAGAGACCCAGTACTTC
CASSLGWGQETQYF
>TRBJ2-7|TRBV18|many|-
TGTGCCAGCTCCGGCGGGACGGATCTCGACGAGCAGTACTTC
CASSGGTDLDEQYF
>TRBJ2-5|TRBV15|once|-
TGTGCCACCAGCAGAGAAGACCAGGGACAAGAGACCCAGTACTTC
CATSREDQGQETQYF
>TRBJ1-5|TRBV6-1|few|-
TGTGCCAGCACTCAACAGGGACGGCAGCCCCAGCATTTT
CASTQQGRQPQHF
>TRBJ2-7|TRBV12-3/TRBV12-4|many|-
TGTGCCAGCAGTTTAATGGGGGTTTCAAAGCAGTACTTC
CASSLMGVSKQYF
>TRBJ1-2|TRBV7-9|many|-
TGTGCCAGCAGCTACACCGGGACAAAGGCAAACTATGGCTACACCTTC
CASSYTGTKANYGYTF
>TRBJ1-1|TRBV20-1|few|TRBD1
TGCAGTGCTAGAGCCCCCGGGACAGGGTGGACTGAAGCTTTCTTT
CSARAPGTGWTEAFF
>TRBJ1-4|TRBV20-1|many|-
TGCAGTGCTAGAATTTTGGGGGGGGATGAAAAACTGTTTTTT
CSARILGGDEKLFF